These 22 T cell receptor beta chains originate from one sample sequenced in a study of T cell repertoires in cytomegalovirus infection. TCRdb processed the reads anew with MiXCR; each CDR3 protein has one entry. The sample lists under 300,000 distinct CDR3 sequences, approximately 22% occurring once. These receptors are not linked to any known antigen. Sample: cultured PBMCs, taken from culture after CMV antigen stimulation. Receptor source: a human donor in good health (CMV status not recorded). Some clones in this sample may be carry-over from other donors' samples.

Comment on this clonotype: One end of the junction varies from germline; a read error may be responsible. The chain uses TRBV4-1 and TRBJ2-1; D may be TRBD2 (6 bases). Germline CDR1 MGHRA, CDR2 YSYEKL. The CDR3 has 14 amino acids. CDR3 in amino acids: CASSQTGALNEQFF. CDR3 nucleotides: TGTGCCAGCAGCCAGACGGGAGCGCTTAATGAGCAGTTCTTC.

This clonotype has more than one count but fewer than ten. This chain uses TRBV20-1 with TRBJ2-3, with TRBD1 identical over 7 bases. The CDR3 is 17 amino acids. The V segment lost 0 bases and the J segment 3 bases; nucleotides outside the gene matches: 12. The V gene's germline CDR1 is DFQATT and CDR2 SNEGSKA (reference sequence). The CDR3 region has the DNA TGCAGTGCTAGAGAGCTAGGGGACAGACCTAATACAGATACGCAGTATTTT. This gives the protein CSARELGDRPNTDTQYF.

The CDR3 region is CASTGRFLSYGYTF. DNA of the CDR3: TGTGCCAGCACCGGACGATTCCTATCCTATGGCTACACCTTC. V and J are TRBV28 and TRBJ1-2; D is uncertain. The CDR3 is 14 amino acids. Germline CDR1 is MDHEN and CDR2 is SYDVKM. V dropped 7 bases and J dropped 4 bases, with 16 bases sitting between them.

This clonotype has a count of ten or more. The gene calls are TRBV6-2 or TRBV6-3 and TRBJ2-1; TRBD2 matches at 9 bases. Germline lookup yields CDR1 MNHEY and CDR2 SVGEGT. With V trimmed by 6 bases and J by 9 bases, 15 bases remained unmatched. The CDR3 has 16 amino acids. CDR3 protein: CASRSGGRGPTSEQFF. CDR3 in DNA: TGTGCCAGCAGGTCTGGCGGGAGGGGACCCACGAGTGAGCAGTTCTTC.

The table lists this clonotype with many counts. The chain recombines TRBV9 with TRBJ2-1; 10 positions agree with TRBD2. The CDR3 has 17 residues. Germline values: CDR1 SGDLS, CDR2 YYNGEE. With 4 bases clipped from V and 7 bases from J, the junction kept 14 bases outside the gene matches. CDR3 residues: CASSSRLAGEPGNEQFF. CDR3 nucleotide sequence: TGTGCCAGCAGCTCCCGCCTAGCGGGAGAACCGGGGAATGAGCAGTTCTTC.

The V gene is TRBV27, the J gene TRBJ2-2; D uncertain. V was pared by 2 bases and J by 7 bases, with 8 bases between. Per the germline V gene, CDR1 is MNHEY and CDR2 is SMNVEV (reference sequence). This CDR3 contains 13 residues. For the CDR3, the DNA is TGTGCCAGCAGTTTACGGGTTTACGGGGAGCTGTTTTTT. It encodes CASSLRVYGELFF.

This clonotype was counted a few times. The chain is built from TRBV28 and TRBJ2-1, with D perhaps matching TRBD2 (5 bases). Trimming removed 1 base from V and 8 bases from J, with 12 bases in between. The CDR3 length is 14 residues. Germline V gives CDR1 MDHEN, CDR2 SYDVKM. Here the CDR3 DNA reads TGTGCCAGCAGTTTATTCCGGGATGACGATGAGCAGTTCTTC. Translated: CASSLFRDDDEQFF.

This clonotype was seen more than once but under ten times. The chain employs TRBV5-4 and TRBJ2-7, with D perhaps TRBD2 (6 bases). Germline V gene data show CDR1 as SGHNT and CDR2 as YYREEE (reference sequence). Trimming took 3 bases from V and 4 from J, leaving 20 bases between them. The CDR3 covers 16 residues. DNA for the CDR3: TGTGCCAGCAGCTCGACTAGTTGGGAGAGCCGTTACGAGCAGTACTTC. Its protein product is CASSSTSWESRYEQYF.

This clonotype was picked up many times. The chain has TRBV7-8 and TRBJ2-3; TRBD2 matches at 12 bases. This CDR3 is 17 amino acids long. Germline values: CDR1 SGHVS, CDR2 FQNEAQ. The trim removed 3 bases at V and 2 bases at J, leaving 6 bases unmatched. The CDR3 sequence is CASSLASGRGHTDTQYF. CDR3 in DNA: TGTGCCAGCAGCTTGGCTAGCGGGAGGGGGCACACAGATACGCAGTATTTT.

V and J are TRBV19 and TRBJ2-1; no firm D call. Trimming stripped 7 bases from V and 4 bases from J, with 8 bases between. Germline CDR1 reads LNHDA; CDR2 reads SQIVND (reference sequence). This CDR3 region has 12 residues. In DNA, the CDR3 is TGTGCCAGTAAAATGGGTTACAATGAGCAGTTCTTC. Its translation: CASKMGYNEQFF.

This clonotype was detected only once. The chain carries TRBV30 and TRBJ2-1; a possible D gene is TRBD2 (5 bases). The germline V and J ends were trimmed by 3 bases and 8 bases, with 14 bases remaining between them. The CDR3 loop spans 13 amino acids. Germline V gene data show CDR1 as GTSNPN and CDR2 as SVGIG (reference sequence). The CDR3 reads CAWRRGIVDEQFF. CDR3 coding DNA: TGTGCCTGGAGGCGAGGGATCGTCGATGAGCAGTTCTTC.

The V and J genes are TRBV5-6 and TRBJ1-1; D remains unclear. The CDR3 is made up of 17 amino acids. The ends were cut back, 0 bases at V and 2 bases at J, with 17 bases in the middle. The V gene's germline CDR1 is SGHDT and CDR2 YYEEEE. CDR3 sequence: CASSLGKSWALNTEAFF. CDR3 in DNA: TGTGCCAGCAGCTTGGGGAAGTCCTGGGCTTTAAACACTGAAGCTTTCTTT.

This clonotype was counted ten times or more. The V gene is TRBV6-5, the J gene TRBJ2-1; 10 bases match TRBD2. Germline loops: CDR1 MNHEY, CDR2 SVGAGI. V was pared by 0 bases and J by 6 bases, with 5 bases of the junction left unmatched. This CDR3 comprises 16 residues. CDR3 in DNA: TGTGCCAGCAGTTACTCGAGAATAGCGGGAGGCAATGAGCAGTTCTTC. Translated, it gives CASSYSRIAGGNEQFF.

The V and J genes are TRBV7-8 and TRBJ1-4; possibly TRBD1 for D (6 bases). Trimming pared 5 bases from V and 4 bases from J, leaving 14 bases between. The CDR3 contains 15 residues. Germline V lookup: CDR1 SGHVS, CDR2 FQNEAQ. The CDR3 is CASSDRWTDNEKLFF. The CDR3 nucleotides read TGTGCCAGCAGCGACCGGTGGACAGATAATGAAAAACTGTTTTTT.

This clonotype was detected a few times. The chain is built from TRBV11-2 and TRBJ2-1, with 13 positions matching TRBD2. The CDR3 has 18 amino acids. Unmatched junction bases numbered 11, after V lost 5 bases and J lost 4 bases. Germline V gives CDR1 SGHAT, CDR2 FQNNGV. The CDR3 sequence: CASSLVTSGRAGYNEQFF. The CDR3 DNA reads as TGTGCCAGCAGCCTAGTTACTAGCGGGAGGGCCGGGTACAATGAGCAGTTCTTC.

This clonotype was seen a few times. The CDR3 DNA reads TGTGCCAGCAGCTTAGGAGGGGGGCCTCAGGAGCAGTTCTTC. Residues: CASSLGGGPQEQFF. The chain uses TRBV7-8 and TRBJ2-1; TRBD1 or TRBD2 may be the D gene (6 bases each). Deletions cut 1 base from V and 10 bases from J, with 14 bases between. This CDR3 has 14 residues. Germline V gives CDR1 SGHVS, CDR2 FQNEAQ.

This clonotype was recorded many times. The chain links TRBV27 to TRBJ2-2; 7 bases agree with TRBD2. V was pared by 6 bases and J by 7 bases, with 5 bases of the junction left unmatched. Germline lookup yields CDR1 MNHEY and CDR2 SMNVEV (reference sequence). The CDR3 spans 13 residues. The CDR3 region has the DNA TGTGCCAGCAGAACGGCTAGCGGCGGGGAGCTGTTTTTT. It yields the protein CASRTASGGELFF.

The chain has TRBV4-3 and TRBJ2-1; 7 nucleotides agree with TRBD1. The CDR3 covers 16 residues. Germline V gene data show CDR1 as LGHNA and CDR2 as YSLEER. V was clipped by 4 bases and J by 5 bases; unmatched bases: 11. The CDR3 spells CASSPPTGDVDNEQFF. The CDR3 bases are TGCGCCAGCAGCCCGCCAACAGGGGACGTTGACAATGAGCAGTTCTTC.

This clonotype was seen a few times. The chain uses TRBV5-6 and TRBJ2-3, with TRBD1 matching 7 bases. V shed 5 bases, J shed 1 base, and the junction held 4 bases outside the gene matches. The germline CDR1 and CDR2 sequences are SGHDT and YYEEEE. This CDR3 region has 14 residues. CDR3 amino acids: CASRQGGGTDTQYF. The CDR3, as DNA: TGTGCCAGCAGACAAGGGGGCGGCACAGATACGCAGTATTTT.

This clonotype has more than one count but fewer than ten. The chain has TRBV7-9 and TRBJ2-7; 9 bases line up with TRBD1. The trim removed 5 bases at V and 2 bases at J, leaving 13 bases unmatched. Germline V gives CDR1 SEHNR, CDR2 FQNEAQ (reference sequence). The CDR3 loop spans 17 amino acids. This CDR3 reads CASSPGPPGQGAYEQYV. CDR3 in DNA: TGTGCCAGCAGCCCTGGACCTCCGGGACAGGGAGCCTACGAGCAGTACGTC.

This clonotype was seen repeatedly, ten times or more. The chain employs TRBV7-2 and TRBJ2-4, with 10 positions matching TRBD2. CDR3 length: 15 amino acids. The germline V gene has CDR1 SGHTA and CDR2 FQGNSA. After removal of 5 bases from V and 8 bases from J, the junction contained 9 bases not matched to a gene. In DNA, the CDR3 is TGTGCCAGCAGCGCTAGCGGGAGTGGGCGAGACATTCAGTACTTC. Translated: CASSASGSGRDIQYF.

The chain couples TRBV19 to TRBJ2-1; D possibly matches TRBD1 or TRBD2 (6 bases each). V was trimmed by 5 bases and J by 3 bases, leaving 14 bases between them. CDR1 and CDR2 (germline): LNHDA, SQIVND (reference sequence). CDR3 length equals 15 residues. The CDR3: CASSPMGGNYNEQFF. CDR3 nucleotides: TGTGCCAGTAGTCCAATGGGGGGCAACTACAATGAGCAGTTCTTC.